This T cell receptor beta chain was observed in a study of control samples from healthy donors and cancer patients. TCRdb's table, derived via immunoSEQ multiplex PCR, lists solely in-frame clones and lacks some. There are approximately 94,000 clones in the sample; roughly nine tenths occur only once, and about 0.92% lies in the top ten. On this clone: Other DNA variants within this sample encode the same CDR3.

This CDR3 is built from 19 residues. The germline CDR1 and CDR2 sequences are SNHLY and FYNNEI. V lost 6 bases, J lost 7 bases, and 19 bases stayed unmatched. This sequence was found in a woman between 25 and 40 years old in good health. Material for sequencing was blood. The chain employs TRBV2 and TRBJ2-1; the match to TRBD1 covers 12 bases. In nucleotides, the CDR3 is TGTGCCAGCAGGTTTAAAGAGGGGCGAGGGACAGGGGGCGGTAATGAGCAGTTCTTC. Translating gives CASRFKEGRGTGGGNEQFF.